This is a list of T cell receptor beta chains from one sample in a study of blood T cell repertoires in COVID-19. Produced via immunoSEQ multiplex PCR; TCRdb's table is partial and in-frame only. Here the sample spans nearly 350,000 clones, 88% being singletons. Sequencing was done on a sample of peripheral blood. The source is a woman aged 70-85 years with COVID-19, enrolled during active disease. Each CDR3 is given with its conserved first and last residue. D genes are given only for firm matches. Clone sizes are given selectively: once, few, many, or a class where the clone is expanded.

cdr3_aa cdr3_nt j_call v_call clone_size d_call
CASSVGLAYEQYF TGTGCCAGCAGCGTGGGACTAGCATACGAGCAGTACTTC TRBJ2-7 TRBV5-4 NA TRBD2
CASSFRGASDNEQFF TGTGCCAGCAGTTTCCGCGGGGCTAGCGACAATGAGCAGTTCTTC TRBJ2-1 TRBV6-5 few NA
CASRGFTGSYEQYF TGTGCCAGCAGGGGTTTTACAGGCTCCTACGAGCAGTACTTC TRBJ2-7 TRBV6-4 NA NA
CASSPGQLYGYTF TGTGCCAGCAGCCCGGGACAGCTCTATGGCTACACCTTC TRBJ1-2 TRBV7-8 NA TRBD1
CASSFERRLANTGELFF TGTGCCAGCAGCTTTGAGAGGCGGCTCGCGAACACCGGGGAGCTGTTTTTT TRBJ2-2 TRBV7-2 NA NA
CASSPVWGGDTGELFF TGCGCCAGCAGCCCTGTCTGGGGGGGCGACACCGGGGAGCTGTTTTTT TRBJ2-2 TRBV5-1 NA NA
CATSAGGLKTDTQYF TGTGCCACCAGTGCAGGGGGCCTCAAAACAGATACGCAGTATTTT TRBJ2-3 TRBV24-1 NA TRBD1
CASSFPAGQETQYF TGTGCCAGCAGCTTTCCAGCGGGGCAAGAGACCCAGTACTTC TRBJ2-5 TRBV7-8 NA TRBD2
CASSATGGELFF TGTGCCAGCAGCGCTACGGGCGGGGAGCTGTTTTTT TRBJ2-2 TRBV9 once NA
CASTSSPTGNEQFF TGTGCCAGCACCTCTTCGCCGACAGGGAATGAGCAGTTCTTC TRBJ2-1 TRBV7-3 NA TRBD1
CASSRGQGFYEQYF TGTGCCAGCAGCCGCGGACAGGGGTTCTACGAGCAGTACTTC TRBJ2-7 TRBV7-9 NA TRBD1
CASSPQNTEAFF TGTGCCAGCAGTCCCCAGAACACTGAAGCTTTCTTT TRBJ1-1 TRBV27 NA NA
CASSLGPDSNYGYTF TGTGCCAGCAGCTTAGGGCCTGATTCTAACTATGGCTACACCTTC TRBJ1-2 TRBV11-2 NA NA
CASSALTSTDTQYF TGTGCCAGCAGCGCCCTGACAAGCACAGATACGCAGTATTTT TRBJ2-3 TRBV9 NA NA
CASSSGGTDTQYF TGTGCCAGCAGCTCGGGGGGCACAGATACGCAGTATTTT TRBJ2-3 TRBV2 NA NA
CAISESAGLDTQYF TGTGCCATCAGTGAGTCTGCAGGGCTCGATACGCAGTATTTT TRBJ2-3 TRBV10-3 NA NA
CASSLAAGGIYNEQFF TGTGCCAGCAGTTTAGCAGCGGGGGGTATTTACAATGAGCAGTTCTTC TRBJ2-1 TRBV27 NA TRBD2
CASSIAAGVGNTIYF TGTGCCAGCAGCATAGCGGCAGGGGTAGGAAACACCATATATTTT TRBJ1-3 TRBV7-2 NA NA
CASRVRDTNTEAFF TGTGCCAGCAGGGTACGGGACACGAACACTGAAGCTTTCTTT TRBJ1-1 TRBV6-6 NA NA
CASSWTGGGGDGYTF TGTGCCAGCAGTTGGACAGGGGGCGGAGGGGATGGCTACACCTTC TRBJ1-2 TRBV6-6 NA TRBD1
CASSLKGAEAFF TGTGCCAGCAGCTTAAAGGGGGCGGAAGCTTTCTTT TRBJ1-1 TRBV7-9 NA TRBD1
CASSEGVGESYEQYF TGTGCCAGCAGTGAAGGCGTCGGGGAGTCCTACGAGCAGTACTTC TRBJ2-7 TRBV6-1 NA NA
CAISEGGASPLHF TGTGCCATCAGTGAAGGAGGGGCATCACCCCTCCACTTT TRBJ1-6 TRBV10-3 NA NA
CASRGLKGSNEKLFF TGTGCCAGCAGGGGGCTCAAGGGATCTAATGAAAAACTGTTTTTT TRBJ1-4 TRBV28 NA NA
CASNAPGQGGDEQFF TGTGCCAGCAATGCGCCGGGACAGGGGGGCGATGAGCAGTTCTTC TRBJ2-1 TRBV28 once TRBD1
CASSDGVGSQPQHF TGCGCCAGCAGTGACGGGGTTGGTAGTCAGCCCCAGCATTTT TRBJ1-5 TRBV10-2 NA NA
CASSIAASTEAFF TGTGCCAGTAGTATTGCGGCATCCACTGAAGCTTTCTTT TRBJ1-1 TRBV19 NA NA
CASSLGTNGDYGYTF TGTGCCAGCAGTTTAGGGACAAACGGGGACTATGGCTACACCTTC TRBJ1-2 TRBV28 NA NA
CASSEQHSTYGYTF TGTGCCAGCAGTGAACAACACAGCACCTATGGCTACACCTTC TRBJ1-2 TRBV6-1 NA NA
CASRRTSIDEQFF TGTGCCAGCCGAAGGACTAGCATCGATGAGCAGTTCTTC TRBJ2-1 TRBV6-5 NA TRBD2
CASSQGGWETQYF TGTGCCAGCAGCCAAGGAGGTTGGGAGACCCAGTACTTC TRBJ2-5 TRBV4-2 NA NA
CASSPTEEYGYTF TGTGCCAGCTCACCGACAGAAGAATATGGCTACACCTTC TRBJ1-2 TRBV18 NA NA
CASSSTGQGGISYNEQFF TGTGCCAGCAGTTCTACGGGACAGGGGGGGATCTCCTACAATGAGCAGTTCTTC TRBJ2-1 TRBV27 NA TRBD1
CASSRLAGYNEQFF TGTGCCAGCAGCAGACTAGCGGGGTACAATGAGCAGTTCTTC TRBJ2-1 TRBV6-5 NA TRBD2
CATSDGSQGAHEQYF TGTGCCACCAGTGATGGTAGCCAGGGGGCCCACGAGCAGTACTTC TRBJ2-7 TRBV24-1 NA TRBD1
CASCHGQGRNYGYTF TGTGCCAGTTGTCATGGACAGGGGAGGAACTATGGCTACACCTTC TRBJ1-2 TRBV2 once TRBD1
CSVPLAGGTDTQYF TGCAGCGTTCCGCTAGCGGGGGGCACAGATACGCAGTATTTT TRBJ2-3 TRBV29-1 NA TRBD2